The subject of this entry is one T cell receptor (beta chain). Its antigen is unknown. This record belongs to a study of post-analysis software for immune sequencing data. The wider study: Several disease courses (relapsing-remitting, secondary progressive and progressive-relapsing) of multiple sclerosis were included. The study, taken as a whole, reports: Relative to controls, patients with multiple sclerosis showed significantly lower normalized Chao1 diversity. TRBV5-6, TRBV5-1 and TRBV20-1 were among roughly 5 TRBV segments more frequent in patients than controls. Analysis by F measure revealed that same-batch samples clustered strongly together.

This CDR3 is 14 amino acids long. V was clipped by 5 bases and J by 2 bases; unmatched bases: 5. Carried by the TCR beta cDNA libraries were unique molecular identifiers. It was from roughly 1.1 to 9.2 million T cells that approximately 500,000 cDNA molecules came. From the PCR reads, TCRdb called clonotypes with MiXCR, one entry per CDR3 protein. The sample records approximately 570,000 distinct CDR3 sequences, 40% to 50% being singletons. The chain carries TRBV12-3 or TRBV12-4 and TRBJ1-1; 7 bases are shared with TRBD1. The sequenced sample was blood. This clonotype was obtained from a girl under 18 with multiple sclerosis. This chain's CDR3 is CASSKQGRNTEAFF. In DNA, the CDR3 is TGTGCCAGCAGTAAACAGGGGAGAAACACTGAAGCTTTCTTT.